Below, 5 T cell receptor beta chains from the same sample are listed, as sequenced in a study of T cells in Graves' hyperthyroidism and ophthalmopathy. RNA transcripts served as the template for amplifying TCR beta CDR3 regions. The HTBI primer set was used in a first-round RT-PCR of the TCR CDR3. MiXCR was run by TCRdb on the multiplex PCR reads, yielding one entry per CDR3 protein. Here the sample spans nearly 750,000 distinct CDR3 sequences, approximately 40% being singletons. The specimen sequenced was blood. The receptors shown here come from a woman between 40 and 50 years old with Graves' hyperthyroidism.

This chain connects TRBV11-2 to TRBJ2-7; 8 bases align to TRBD1. CDR1 and CDR2 from the germline V gene are SGHAT and FQNNGV. Trimming at V came to 3 bases and at J to 3 bases, leaving 1 base not matched to a gene. CDR3 length: 13 residues. DNA of the CDR3: TGTGCCAGCAGCTTTGGGACAGGCTACGAGCAGTACTTC. Protein sequence: CASSFGTGYEQYF.

This clonotype has just a few counts. V is TRBV5-4 and J is TRBJ1-2; TRBD1 might be the D (6 bases). V gave up 3 bases and J gave up 5 bases, with 14 bases separating them. The CDR3 extends over 14 amino acids. Germline lookup yields CDR1 SGHNT and CDR2 YYREEE (reference sequence). This CDR3 reads CASSSGQSSYGYTF. DNA for the CDR3: TGTGCCAGCAGCTCTGGACAGAGCTCTTATGGCTACACCTTC.

The rearrangement uses TRBV7-2 and TRBJ1-2; 7 nucleotides match TRBD1. This CDR3 spans 15 amino acids. V trimming: 5 bases; J trimming: 1 base; junction bases outside the gene matches: 7. Germline lookup yields CDR1 SGHTA and CDR2 FQGNSA. CDR3 protein: CASSQPGQLNYGYTF. CDR3 DNA: TGTGCCAGCAGCCAACCGGGACAGCTTAACTATGGCTACACCTTC.

The table lists this clonotype with many counts. This sequence joins TRBV20-1 and TRBJ1-2; no reliable D call. The V and J ends lost 6 bases and 2 bases respectively, with 16 bases between them. CDR1 is DFQATT, CDR2 SNEGSKA, per germline (reference sequence). This CDR3 has 14 residues. CDR3 sequence (DNA): TGCAGTGCCCTTACTATTTACGGCAACTATGGCTACACCTTC. Amino acid sequence: CSALTIYGNYGYTF.

This clonotype was recorded many times. The chain recombines TRBV29-1 with TRBJ2-7; tentatively, D is TRBD2 (7 bases). There are 14 residues in the CDR3. Trimming removed 6 bases from V and 3 bases from J, with 18 bases in between. Germline V gene data show CDR1 as SQVTM and CDR2 as ANQGSEA. CDR3 amino acids: CSVRLGGGYYEQYF. In DNA form, the CDR3 reads TGCAGCGTCCGTTTAGGGGGGGGTTACTACGAGCAGTACTTC.